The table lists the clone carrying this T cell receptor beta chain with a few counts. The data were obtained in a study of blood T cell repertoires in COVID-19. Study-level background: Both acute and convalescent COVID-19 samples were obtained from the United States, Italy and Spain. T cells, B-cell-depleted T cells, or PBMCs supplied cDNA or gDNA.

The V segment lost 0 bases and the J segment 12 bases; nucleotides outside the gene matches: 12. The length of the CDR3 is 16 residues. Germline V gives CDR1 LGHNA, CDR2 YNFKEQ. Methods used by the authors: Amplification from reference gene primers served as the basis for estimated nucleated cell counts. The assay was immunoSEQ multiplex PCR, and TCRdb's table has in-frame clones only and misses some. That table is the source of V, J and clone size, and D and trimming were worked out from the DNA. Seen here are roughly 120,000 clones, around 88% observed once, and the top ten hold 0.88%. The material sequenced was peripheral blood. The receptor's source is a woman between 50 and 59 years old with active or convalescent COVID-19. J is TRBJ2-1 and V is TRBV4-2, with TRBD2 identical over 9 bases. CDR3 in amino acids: CASSQEARAGGRWQFF. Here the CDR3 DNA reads TGTGCCAGCAGCCAAGAAGCGCGGGCGGGAGGGCGCTGGCAGTTCTTC.